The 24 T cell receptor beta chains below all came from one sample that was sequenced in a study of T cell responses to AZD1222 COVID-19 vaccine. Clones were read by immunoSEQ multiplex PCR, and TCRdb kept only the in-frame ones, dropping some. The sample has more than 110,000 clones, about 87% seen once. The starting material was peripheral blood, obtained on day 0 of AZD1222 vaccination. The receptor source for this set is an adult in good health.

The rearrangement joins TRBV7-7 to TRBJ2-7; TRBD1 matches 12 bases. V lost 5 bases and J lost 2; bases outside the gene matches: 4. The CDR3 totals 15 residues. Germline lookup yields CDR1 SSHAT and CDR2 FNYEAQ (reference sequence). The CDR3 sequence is CASSPGQGATYEQYF. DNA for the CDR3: TGTGCCAGCAGCCCGGGACAGGGGGCCACCTACGAGCAGTACTTC.

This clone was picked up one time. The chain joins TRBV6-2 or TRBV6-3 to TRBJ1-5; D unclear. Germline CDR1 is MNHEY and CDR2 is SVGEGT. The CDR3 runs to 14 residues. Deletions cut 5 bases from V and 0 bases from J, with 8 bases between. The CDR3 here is CASSADGSNQPQHF. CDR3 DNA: TGTGCCAGCAGTGCGGACGGTAGCAATCAGCCCCAGCATTTT.

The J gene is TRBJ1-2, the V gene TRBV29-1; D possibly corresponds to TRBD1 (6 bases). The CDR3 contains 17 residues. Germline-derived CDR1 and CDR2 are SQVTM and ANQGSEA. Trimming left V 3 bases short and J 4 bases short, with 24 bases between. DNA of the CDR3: TGCAGCGTTGATCCCCGGGACAACGGGGCTTTTGGCTATGGCTACACCTTC. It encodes CSVDPRDNGAFGYGYTF.

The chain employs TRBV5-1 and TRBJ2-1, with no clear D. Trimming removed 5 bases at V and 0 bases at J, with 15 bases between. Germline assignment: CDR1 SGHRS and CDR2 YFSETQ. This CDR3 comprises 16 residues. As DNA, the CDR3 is TGCGCCAGCAGAAGGAGCGCTTTAAGCTCCTACAATGAGCAGTTCTTC. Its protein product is CASRRSALSSYNEQFF.

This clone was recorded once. This CDR3 is CASRSPWTGNNSPLHF. CDR3 coding DNA: TGTGCCAGCAGATCACCCTGGACGGGGAATAATTCACCCCTCCACTTT. This chain connects TRBV2 to TRBJ1-6; no firm D call. Trimming removed 6 bases from V and 5 bases from J, with 17 bases in between. CDR3 length equals 16 residues. Germline-derived CDR1 and CDR2 are SNHLY and FYNNEI. Full variable domain (missing parts from reference TRBV2 and TRBJ1-6): EPEVTQTPSHQVTQMGQEVILRCVPISNHLYFYWYRQILGQKVEFLVSFYNNEISEKSEIFDDQFSVERPDGSNFTLKIRSTKLEDSAMYFCASRSPWTGNNSPLHFGNGTRLTVT.

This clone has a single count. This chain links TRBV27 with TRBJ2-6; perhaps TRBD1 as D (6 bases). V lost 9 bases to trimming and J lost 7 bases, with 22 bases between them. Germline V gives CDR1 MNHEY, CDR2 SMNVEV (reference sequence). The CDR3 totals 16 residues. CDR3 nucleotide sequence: TGTGCCAGGGTCGGGACACACACCCCGGGAGCCAACGTCCTGACTTTC. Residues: CARVGTHTPGANVLTF.

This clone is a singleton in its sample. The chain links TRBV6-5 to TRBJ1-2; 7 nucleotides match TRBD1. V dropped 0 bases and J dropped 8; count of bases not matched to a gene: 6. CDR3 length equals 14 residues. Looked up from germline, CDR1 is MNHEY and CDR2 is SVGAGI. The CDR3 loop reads CASSYSGGGDGYTF. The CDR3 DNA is TGTGCCAGCAGTTACTCCGGAGGGGGCGACGGCTACACCTTC.

CDR3 sequence: CASSSLYREDNTEAFF. DNA for the CDR3: TGTGCCAGCAGTTCCTTATACCGGGAGGACAACACTGAAGCTTTCTTT. The chain couples TRBV28 to TRBJ1-1; D gene unclear. This CDR3 is built from 16 residues. The germline CDR1 and CDR2 sequences are MDHEN and SYDVKM. V gave up 4 bases and J gave up 2 bases, with 17 bases separating them.

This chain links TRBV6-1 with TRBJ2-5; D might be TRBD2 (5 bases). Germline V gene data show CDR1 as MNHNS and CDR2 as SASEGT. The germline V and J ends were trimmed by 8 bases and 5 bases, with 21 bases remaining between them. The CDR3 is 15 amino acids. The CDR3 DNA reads TGTGCCAGCGACCCCCGCGGTACGGGCGGGGAGACCCAGTACTTC. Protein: CASDPRGTGGETQYF.

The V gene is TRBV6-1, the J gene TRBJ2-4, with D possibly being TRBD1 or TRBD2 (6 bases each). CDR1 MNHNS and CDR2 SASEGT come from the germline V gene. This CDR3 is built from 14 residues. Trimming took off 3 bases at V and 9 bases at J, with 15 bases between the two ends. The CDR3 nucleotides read TGTGCCAGCAGTGATGGGACACGGAGGGCCATTCAGTACTTC. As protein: CASSDGTRRAIQYF.

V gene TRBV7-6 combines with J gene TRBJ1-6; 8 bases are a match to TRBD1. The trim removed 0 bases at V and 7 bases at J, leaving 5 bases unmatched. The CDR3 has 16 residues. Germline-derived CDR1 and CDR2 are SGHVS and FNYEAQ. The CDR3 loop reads CASSLALGQGNSPLHF. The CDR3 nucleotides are TGTGCCAGCAGCTTAGCGCTCGGACAGGGAAATTCACCCCTCCACTTT.

The CDR3 nucleotides are TGTGCCAGCAGTTTCCTCCGGACAGGGGGCGCTTCCTATGGCTACACCTTC. Translating it yields CASSFLRTGGASYGYTF. The V call is TRBV27, the J call TRBJ1-2, with 11 bases identical to TRBD1. Per the germline V gene, CDR1 is MNHEY and CDR2 is SMNVEV (reference sequence). The V gene end was trimmed by 3 bases and the J gene end by 4 bases; junction bases not matched to a gene: 10. The CDR3 loop spans 17 amino acids.

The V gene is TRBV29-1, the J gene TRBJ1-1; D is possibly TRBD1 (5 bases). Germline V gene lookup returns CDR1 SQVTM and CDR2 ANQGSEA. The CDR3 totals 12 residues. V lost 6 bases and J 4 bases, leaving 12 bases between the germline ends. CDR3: CSVLGGSTEAFF. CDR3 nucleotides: TGCAGCGTCCTCGGGGGGAGCACTGAAGCTTTCTTT.

This chain's CDR3 is CASSYPPPGTEAFF. Here the CDR3 DNA reads TGTGCCAGCAGTTACCCCCCACCGGGGACTGAAGCTTTCTTT. The V gene is TRBV6-5, the J gene TRBJ1-1, with unresolved D. V was cut by 2 bases and J by 5 bases, with 12 bases left in between. CDR3 length: 14 residues. Germline CDR1 reads MNHEY; CDR2 reads SVGAGI.

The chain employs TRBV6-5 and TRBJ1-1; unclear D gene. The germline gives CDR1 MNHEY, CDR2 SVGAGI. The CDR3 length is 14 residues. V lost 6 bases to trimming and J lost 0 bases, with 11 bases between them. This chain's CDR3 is CASRGDAVNTEAFF. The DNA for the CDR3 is TGTGCCAGCAGGGGAGACGCCGTGAACACTGAAGCTTTCTTT.

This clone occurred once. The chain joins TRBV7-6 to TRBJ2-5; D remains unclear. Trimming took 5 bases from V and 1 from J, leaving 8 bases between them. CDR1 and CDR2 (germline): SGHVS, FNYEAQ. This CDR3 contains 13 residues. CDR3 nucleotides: TGTGCCAGCAGCCCCCCAGCCCAAGAGACCCAGTACTTC. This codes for CASSPPAQETQYF.

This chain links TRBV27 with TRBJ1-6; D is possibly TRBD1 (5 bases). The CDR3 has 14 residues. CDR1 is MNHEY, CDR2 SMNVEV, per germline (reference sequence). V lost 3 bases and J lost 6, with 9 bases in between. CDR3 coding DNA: TGTGCCAGCAGTTTCGGGGGGGTTAATTCACCCCTCCACTTT. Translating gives CASSFGGVNSPLHF.

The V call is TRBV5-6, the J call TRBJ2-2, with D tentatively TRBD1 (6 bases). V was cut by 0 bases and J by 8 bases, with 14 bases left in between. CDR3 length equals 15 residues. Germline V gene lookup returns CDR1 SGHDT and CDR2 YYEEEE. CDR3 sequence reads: CASSLAGQPKGELFF. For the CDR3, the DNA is TGTGCCAGCAGCTTGGCCGGACAGCCTAAGGGGGAGCTGTTTTTT.

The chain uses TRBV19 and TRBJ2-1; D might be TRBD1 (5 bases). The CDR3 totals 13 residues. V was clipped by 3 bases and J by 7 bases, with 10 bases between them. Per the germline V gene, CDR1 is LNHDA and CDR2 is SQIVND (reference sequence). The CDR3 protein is CASSIRAANEQFF. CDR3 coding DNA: TGTGCCAGTAGTATCAGGGCCGCTAATGAGCAGTTCTTC. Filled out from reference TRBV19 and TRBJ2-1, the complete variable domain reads DGGITQSPKYLFRKEGQNVTLSCEQNLNHDAMYWYRQDPGQGLRLIYYSQIVNDFQKGDIAEGYSVSREKKESFPLTVTSAQKNPTAFYLCASSIRAANEQFFGPGTRLTVL.

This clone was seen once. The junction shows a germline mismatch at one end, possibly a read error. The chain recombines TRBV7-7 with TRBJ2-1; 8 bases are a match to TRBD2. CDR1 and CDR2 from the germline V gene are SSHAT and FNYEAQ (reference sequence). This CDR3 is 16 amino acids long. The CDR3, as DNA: TGTGCTAGCAGCTCTTACCCCGGACTAGCAGCCGATGAGCAGTTCTTC. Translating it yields CASSSYPGLAADEQFF.

As DNA, the CDR3 is TGTGCCAGCAGTTACGAGGGGGCTAGGACCGGGGAGCTGTTTTTT. Protein product: CASSYEGARTGELFF. The chain joins TRBV6-2 or TRBV6-3 to TRBJ2-2, with 7 bases matching TRBD1. V lost 2 bases to trimming and J lost 5 bases; unmatched junction nucleotides: 5. The length of the CDR3 is 15 residues. Germline CDR1 MNHEY, CDR2 SVGEGT.

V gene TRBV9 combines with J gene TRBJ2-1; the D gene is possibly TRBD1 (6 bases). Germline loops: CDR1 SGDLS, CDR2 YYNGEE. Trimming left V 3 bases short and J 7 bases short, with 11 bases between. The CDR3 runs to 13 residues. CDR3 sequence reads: CASSEQGSNEQFF. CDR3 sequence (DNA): TGTGCCAGCAGCGAACAGGGAAGTAATGAGCAGTTCTTC.

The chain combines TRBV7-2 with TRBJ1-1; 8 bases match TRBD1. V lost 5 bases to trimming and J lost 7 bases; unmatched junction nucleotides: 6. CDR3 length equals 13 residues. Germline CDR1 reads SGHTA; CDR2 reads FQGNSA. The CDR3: CASSLPGGFEAFF. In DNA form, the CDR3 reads TGTGCCAGCAGCCTACCAGGGGGCTTTGAAGCTTTCTTT.

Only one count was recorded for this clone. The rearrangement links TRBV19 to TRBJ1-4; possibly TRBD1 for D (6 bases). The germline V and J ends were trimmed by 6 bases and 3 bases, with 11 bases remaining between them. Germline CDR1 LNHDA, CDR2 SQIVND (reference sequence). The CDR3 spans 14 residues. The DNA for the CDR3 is TGTGCCAGTAGCCCACAGGGCCCTAATGAAAAACTGTTTTTT. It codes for CASSPQGPNEKLFF.